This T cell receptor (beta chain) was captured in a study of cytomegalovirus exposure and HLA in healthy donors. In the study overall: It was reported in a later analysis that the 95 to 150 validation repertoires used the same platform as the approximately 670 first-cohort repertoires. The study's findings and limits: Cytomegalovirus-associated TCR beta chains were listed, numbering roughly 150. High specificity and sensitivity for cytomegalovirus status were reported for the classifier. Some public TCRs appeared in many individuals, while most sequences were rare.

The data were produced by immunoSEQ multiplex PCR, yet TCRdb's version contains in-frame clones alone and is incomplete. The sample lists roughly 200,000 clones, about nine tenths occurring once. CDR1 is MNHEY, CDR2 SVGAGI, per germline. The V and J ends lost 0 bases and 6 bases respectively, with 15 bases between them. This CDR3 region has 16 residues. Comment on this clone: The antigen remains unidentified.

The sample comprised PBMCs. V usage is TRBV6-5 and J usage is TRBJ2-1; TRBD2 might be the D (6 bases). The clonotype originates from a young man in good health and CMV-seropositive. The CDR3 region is CASSYSKAGSANEQFF. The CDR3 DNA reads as TGTGCCAGCAGTTACTCCAAGGCGGGGTCAGCCAATGAGCAGTTCTTC.